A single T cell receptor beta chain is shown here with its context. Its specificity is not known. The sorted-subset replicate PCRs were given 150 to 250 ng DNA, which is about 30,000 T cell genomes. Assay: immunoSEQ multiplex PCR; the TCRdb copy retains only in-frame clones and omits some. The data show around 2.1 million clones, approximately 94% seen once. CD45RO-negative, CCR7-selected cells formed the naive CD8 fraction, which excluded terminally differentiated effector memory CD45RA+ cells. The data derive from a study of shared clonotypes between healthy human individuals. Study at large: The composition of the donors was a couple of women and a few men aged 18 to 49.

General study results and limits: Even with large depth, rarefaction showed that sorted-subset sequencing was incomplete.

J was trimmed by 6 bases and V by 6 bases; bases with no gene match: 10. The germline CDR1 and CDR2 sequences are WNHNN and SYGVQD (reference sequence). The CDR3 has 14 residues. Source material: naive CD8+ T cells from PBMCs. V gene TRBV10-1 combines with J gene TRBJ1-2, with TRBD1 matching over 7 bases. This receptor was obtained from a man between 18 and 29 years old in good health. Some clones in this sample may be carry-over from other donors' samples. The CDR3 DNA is TGCGCCAGCAGCGATCCGGACAGGCAGGATGGCTACACCTTC. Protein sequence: CASSDPDRQDGYTF.